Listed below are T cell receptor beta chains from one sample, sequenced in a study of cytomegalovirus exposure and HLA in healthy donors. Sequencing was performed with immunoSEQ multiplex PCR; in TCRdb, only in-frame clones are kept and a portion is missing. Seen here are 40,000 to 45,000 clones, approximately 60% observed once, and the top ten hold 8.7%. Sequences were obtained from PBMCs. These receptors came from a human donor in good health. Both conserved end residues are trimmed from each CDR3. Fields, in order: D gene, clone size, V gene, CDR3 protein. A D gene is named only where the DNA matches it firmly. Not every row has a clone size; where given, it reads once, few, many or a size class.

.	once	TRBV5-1	ASSLTGWDEEQY
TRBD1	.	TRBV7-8	ASSFSPGGSSYEQY
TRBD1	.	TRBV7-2	ASSISTGSSYEQY
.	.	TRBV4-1	ASSQDRAGRGYGYT
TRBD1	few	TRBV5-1	ASSLWGGQGRTDTQY
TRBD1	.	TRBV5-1	ASSQGQGLKTQY
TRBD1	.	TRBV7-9	ASSRGQVGSPLH
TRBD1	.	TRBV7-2	ASSSGTANSPLH
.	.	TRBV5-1	ASSISDTQY
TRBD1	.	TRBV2	ASGRTGVYTEAF
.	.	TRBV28	ASGRADNYGYT
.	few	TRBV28	ASRPGVYYGYT
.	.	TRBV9	ASSVDDTAYNEQF
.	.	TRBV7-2	ASSLRVGNTGELF
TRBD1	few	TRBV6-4	ASSARDRGHEKLF
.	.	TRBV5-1	ASRPTGESYNEQF
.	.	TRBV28	ASNRRYNEQF
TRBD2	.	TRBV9	ASSLGTSGAETQY
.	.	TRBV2	ASSVVEFRSGNTIY
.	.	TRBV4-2	ASSTKTGAVGDEQY
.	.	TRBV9	ASSIEQGPSGYT
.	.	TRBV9	ASSRDLQETQY
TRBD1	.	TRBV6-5	ASSMGGQGGTPLH
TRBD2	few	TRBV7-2	ASSLGGTSGGAGREQF
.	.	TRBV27	ASSLNRGPQH
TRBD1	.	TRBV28	AGGQGGFGPLH
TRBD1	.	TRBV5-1	ASSSGQGAGSDTQY
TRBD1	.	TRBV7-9	ASRGQGHNSPLH
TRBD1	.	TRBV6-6	AGGQGESGELF
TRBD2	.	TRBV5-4	ASRAPGGGYEQY
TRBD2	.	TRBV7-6	ASSFWTSSGAETQY
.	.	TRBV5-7	ASIQLSGYT
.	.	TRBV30	AWSQGLTGNQPQH
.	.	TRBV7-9	ASIPRGGTQY
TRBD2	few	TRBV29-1	SVVVGGSRGEQY
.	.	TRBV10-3	AISGGGGNIQY
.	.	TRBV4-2	ASSQGPGNQPQH
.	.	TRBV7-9	ASSVRTAPYEQY
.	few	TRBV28	ASSQTGSFNYGYT
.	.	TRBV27	ASSLTFNQPQH
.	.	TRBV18	ASSPLLPGAGSEQY